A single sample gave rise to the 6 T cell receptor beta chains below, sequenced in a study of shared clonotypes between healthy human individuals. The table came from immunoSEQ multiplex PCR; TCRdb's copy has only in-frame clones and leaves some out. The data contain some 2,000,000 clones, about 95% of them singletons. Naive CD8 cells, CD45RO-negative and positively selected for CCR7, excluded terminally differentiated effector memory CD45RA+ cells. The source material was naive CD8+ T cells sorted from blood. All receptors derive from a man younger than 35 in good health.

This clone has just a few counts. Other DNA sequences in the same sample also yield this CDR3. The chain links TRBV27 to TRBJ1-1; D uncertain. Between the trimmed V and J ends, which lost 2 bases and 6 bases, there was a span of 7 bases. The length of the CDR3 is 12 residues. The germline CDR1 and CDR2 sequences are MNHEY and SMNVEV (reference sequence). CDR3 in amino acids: CASSLIGAEAFF. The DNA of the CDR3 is TGTGCCAGCAGTTTAATAGGCGCTGAAGCTTTCTTT.

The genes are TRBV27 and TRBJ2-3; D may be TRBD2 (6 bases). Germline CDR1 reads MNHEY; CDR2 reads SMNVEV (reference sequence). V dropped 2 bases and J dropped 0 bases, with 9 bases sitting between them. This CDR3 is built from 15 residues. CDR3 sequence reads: CASSLERVSTDTQYF. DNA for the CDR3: TGTGCCAGCAGTTTAGAGCGGGTTAGCACAGATACGCAGTATTTT.

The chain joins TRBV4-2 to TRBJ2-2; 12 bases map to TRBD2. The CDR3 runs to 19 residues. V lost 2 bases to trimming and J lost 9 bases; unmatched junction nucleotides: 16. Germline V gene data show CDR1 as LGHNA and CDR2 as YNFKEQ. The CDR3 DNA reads TGTGCCAGCAGCCAAACAGAAATACTAGCGGGGGGCCAACAATGGGAGCTGTTTTTT. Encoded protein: CASSQTEILAGGQQWELFF.

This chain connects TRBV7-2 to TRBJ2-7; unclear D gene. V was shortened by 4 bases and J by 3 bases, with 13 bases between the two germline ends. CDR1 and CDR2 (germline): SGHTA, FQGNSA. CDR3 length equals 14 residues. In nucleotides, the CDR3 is TGTGCCAGCAGCTCCAGTACCCCAGACTACGAGCAGTACTTC. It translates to CASSSSTPDYEQYF.

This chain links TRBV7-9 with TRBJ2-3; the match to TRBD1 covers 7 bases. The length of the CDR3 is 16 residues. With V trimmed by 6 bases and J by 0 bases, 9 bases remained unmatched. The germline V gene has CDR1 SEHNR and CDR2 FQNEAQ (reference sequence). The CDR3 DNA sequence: TGTGCCAGCAGTTCGGGGACAGCTCCTAGCACAGATACGCAGTATTTT. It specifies CASSSGTAPSTDTQYF. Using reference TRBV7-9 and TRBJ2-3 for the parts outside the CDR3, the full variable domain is DTGVSQNPRHKITKRGQNVTFRCDPISEHNRLYWYRQTLGQGPEFLTYFQNEAQLEKSRLLSDRFSAERPKGSFSTLEIQRTEQGDSAMYLCASSSGTAPSTDTQYFGPGTRLTVL.

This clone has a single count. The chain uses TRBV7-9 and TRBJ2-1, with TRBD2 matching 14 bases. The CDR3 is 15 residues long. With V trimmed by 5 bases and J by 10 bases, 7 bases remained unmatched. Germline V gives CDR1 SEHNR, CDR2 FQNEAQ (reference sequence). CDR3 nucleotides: TGTGCCAGCAGCCCGGGACTAGCGGGAGTTGAAGAGCAGTTCTTC. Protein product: CASSPGLAGVEEQFF.